Below, 17 T cell receptor beta chains from the same sample are listed, as sequenced in a study of CD4 T cells in relation to SARS-CoV-2 and coronaviruses. These receptors lack a known antigen. Only in-frame clones appear in the TCRdb table, and some are missing; sequencing was by immunoSEQ multiplex PCR. In the table there are about 38,000 clones, roughly 80% of which are singletons. The sequencing input was memory CD4+ T cells from PBMCs, cultured in vitro. All receptors derive from an adult with COVID-19.

The rearrangement links TRBV7-9 to TRBJ2-5; D is tentatively TRBD1 or TRBD2 (6 bases each). This CDR3 contains 13 residues. With 1 base removed from V and 5 bases from J, the gap between germline ends came to 8 bases. From germline, CDR1 is SEHNR and CDR2 FQNEAQ (reference sequence). The DNA for the CDR3 is TGTGCCAGCAGCTTAGTAGGGGGGGAGACCCAGTACTTC. Translating gives CASSLVGGETQYF.

The chain links TRBV2 to TRBJ2-5; unclear D gene. V was pared by 8 bases and J by 5 bases, with 6 bases between. In germline, CDR1 is SNHLY, CDR2 FYNNEI. The CDR3 spans 10 residues. The CDR3 reads CASGSETQYF. The CDR3 DNA reads as TGTGCCAGCGGTTCGGAGACCCAGTACTTC.

The rearrangement uses TRBV7-2 and TRBJ2-3; no firm D call. The CDR3 is 12 amino acids. CDR1 SGHTA and CDR2 FQGNSA come from the germline V gene. Trimming removed 2 bases from V and 4 bases from J, with 4 bases in between. The DNA for the CDR3 is TGTGCCAGCAGCTTACTGTCAGATACGCAGTATTTT. This encodes CASSLLSDTQYF.

V and J are TRBV19 and TRBJ2-1, with D possibly matching TRBD2 (5 bases). The germline CDR1 and CDR2 sequences are LNHDA and SQIVND (reference sequence). The CDR3 totals 14 residues. Trimming removed 5 bases from V and 10 bases from J, with 18 bases in between. CDR3 DNA sequence: TGTGCCAGTAGTGCTTCATTCCGGACTGGGGAGCAGTTCTTC. Translating gives CASSASFRTGEQFF.

The rearrangement uses TRBV9 and TRBJ2-3; D is undetermined. Germline CDR1 and CDR2: SGDLS and YYNGEE. Trimming took off 0 bases at V and 0 bases at J, with 8 bases between the two ends. The CDR3 is 15 amino acids. The CDR3 protein is CASSVAAPSTDTQYF. The CDR3 coding sequence is TGTGCCAGCAGCGTAGCGGCACCGAGCACAGATACGCAGTATTTT.

The chain employs TRBV7-6 and TRBJ2-1; D is tentatively TRBD1 or TRBD2 (6 bases each). This CDR3 contains 15 residues. Germline values: CDR1 SGHVS, CDR2 FNYEAQ. Trimming pared 1 base from V and 6 bases from J, leaving 13 bases between. CDR3 coding DNA: TGTGCCAGCAGCTTAGATGGGGGGCTGGGCAATGAGCAGTTCTTC. Its translation is CASSLDGGLGNEQFF. The full variable domain, in which reference TRBV7-6 and TRBJ2-1 provide the parts outside the CDR3, is GAGVSQSPRYKVTKRGQDVALRCDPISGHVSLYWYRQALGQGPEFLTYFNYEAQQDKSGLPNDRFSAERPEGSISTLTIQRTEQRDSAMYRCASSLDGGLGNEQFFGPGTRLTVL.

This chain joins TRBV30 and TRBJ2-5; D might be TRBD1 (5 bases). Germline V gene data show CDR1 as GTSNPN and CDR2 as SVGIG (reference sequence). The CDR3 has 13 amino acids. Trimming pared 0 bases from V and 5 bases from J, leaving 10 bases between. CDR3: CAWSVAGSETQYF. CDR3 nucleotide sequence: TGTGCCTGGAGTGTAGCAGGGTCTGAGACCCAGTACTTC.

The chain joins TRBV19 to TRBJ1-5; no reliable D call. Germline V CDR1 and CDR2: LNHDA, SQIVND (reference sequence). CDR3 length: 15 amino acids. The V end was cut by 7 bases, the J end by 0 bases, with 13 bases between. Here the CDR3 reads CASNFVGSSNQPQHF. The CDR3 region has the DNA TGTGCCAGTAACTTCGTCGGCAGTAGCAATCAGCCCCAGCATTTT.

This clone has just a few counts. The V gene is TRBV7-9, the J gene TRBJ2-3; maybe TRBD1 (6 bases). CDR3 length: 17 amino acids. Between the trimmed V and J ends, which lost 6 bases and 6 bases, there was a span of 25 bases. Germline V gives CDR1 SEHNR, CDR2 FQNEAQ (reference sequence). The CDR3 loop is CASRPRTVSHTGDTQYF. In DNA, the CDR3 is TGTGCCAGCAGGCCCAGGACAGTTTCACATACTGGGGATACGCAGTATTTT.

The CDR3: CASSWGGSLKDTQYF. The CDR3, as DNA: TGTGCCAGCAGCTGGGGCGGGAGTTTGAAAGATACGCAGTATTTT. The chain recombines TRBV11-2 with TRBJ2-3; 7 bases fit TRBD2. Germline assignment: CDR1 SGHAT and CDR2 FQNNGV. This CDR3 contains 15 residues. V was pared by 4 bases and J by 5 bases, with 9 bases of the junction left unmatched.

This chain links TRBV9 with TRBJ2-3; D not certain. The CDR3 has 14 amino acids. Per germline, CDR1 SGDLS and CDR2 YYNGEE. V shed 2 bases and J shed 4 bases, with 11 bases lying between them. The CDR3: CASSVLSRADTQYF. Here the CDR3 DNA reads TGTGCCAGCAGCGTTTTGAGTCGTGCAGATACGCAGTATTTT.

The chain has TRBV4-3 and TRBJ1-2; D perhaps matches TRBD1 (5 bases). The CDR3 loop spans 15 amino acids. The V gene's germline CDR1 is LGHNA and CDR2 YSLEER. The germline V and J ends were trimmed by 3 bases and 3 bases, with 14 bases remaining between them. The DNA for the CDR3 is TGCGCCAGCAGCCAGGAGTGGGGGGAGGACTATGGCTACACCTTC. Its translation is CASSQEWGEDYGYTF.

CDR3 in amino acids: CASRASGYSYEQYF. CDR3 sequence (DNA): TGTGCCAGCAGGGCTAGCGGTTACTCCTACGAGCAGTACTTC. This sequence joins TRBV11-2 and TRBJ2-7; 7 nucleotides agree with TRBD2. This CDR3 is built from 14 residues. After removal of 6 bases from V and 0 bases from J, the junction contained 5 bases not matched to a gene. Germline-derived CDR1 and CDR2 are SGHAT and FQNNGV.

This clone showed up just once. The chain employs TRBV2 and TRBJ2-5; D remains unclear. The CDR3 loop spans 16 amino acids. Germline values: CDR1 SNHLY, CDR2 FYNNEI. V shed 5 bases and J shed 7 bases, with 23 bases lying between them. This CDR3 is CASSIPKGLNQVTQYF. CDR3 sequence (DNA): TGTGCCAGCAGTATCCCTAAGGGTCTGAACCAGGTGACCCAGTACTTC.

The J gene is TRBJ2-1, the V gene TRBV9; 8 bases match TRBD1. CDR1 and CDR2 from the germline V gene are SGDLS and YYNGEE. V shed 3 bases, J shed 6 bases, and the junction held 11 bases outside the gene matches. CDR3 size: 16 residues. The CDR3 DNA reads as TGTGCCAGCAGCGCCCTAGGACAGGGCCTCACCAATGAGCAGTTCTTC. As protein: CASSALGQGLTNEQFF.

This clone has only a few counts. A junction boundary mismatches the germline segment, possibly from a read error. This sequence joins TRBV30 and TRBJ2-1; 9 nucleotides match TRBD2. In germline, CDR1 is GTSNPN, CDR2 SVGIG (reference sequence). The CDR3 length is 11 residues. The CDR3 DNA sequence: TGCGGTAGCGGGAGAAATAATGAGCAGTTCTTC. It yields the protein CGSGRNNEQFF.

V is TRBV28 and J is TRBJ2-7; D is possibly TRBD2 (5 bases). The CDR3 contains 15 residues. CDR1 and CDR2 (germline): MDHEN, SYDVKM. Trimming removed 6 bases from V and 0 bases from J, with 15 bases in between. Here the CDR3 DNA reads TGTGCCAGCAGCCCCCCGCGGGCCACCTCCTACGAGCAGTACTTC. Encoded protein: CASSPPRATSYEQYF.